This T cell receptor beta chain was found in a study of T cell responses to AZD1222 COVID-19 vaccine. Only in-frame clones appear in the TCRdb table, and some are missing; sequencing was by immunoSEQ multiplex PCR. This table holds roughly 120,000 clones, 91% found once. Germline V gene data show CDR1 as SGDLS and CDR2 as YYNGEE. The length of the CDR3 is 13 residues. V was trimmed by 0 bases and J by 5 bases, leaving 3 bases between them. In the case of this clone: Antigen: not known.

Overall study findings and caveats: Spike-specific TCR breadth and depth rose after two AZD1222 doses. Seropositive at baseline were only 5 to 7 AZD1222 recipients.

The chain has TRBV9 and TRBJ1-6; D remains unclear. The material sequenced was peripheral blood, taken on day 0 of AZD1222 vaccination. The receptor comes from an adult in good health. CDR3: CASSVVDNSPLHF. In DNA, the CDR3 is TGTGCCAGCAGCGTAGTCGATAATTCACCCCTCCACTTT.